The 2 T cell receptor beta chains below were found in one sample sequenced in a study of CD8 T cells in ankylosing spondylitis. TCRdb itself ran the 5' RACE reads through MiXCR, one entry per CDR3 protein. The sample has under 400,000 distinct CDR3 sequences, roughly 12% seen once. Sequencing was carried out using blood, either unsorted or a sorted T cell fraction (not recorded which). The receptors stem from a female donor with ankylosing spondylitis or in good health (not recorded which).

In this sample, this clonotype turned up many times. This chain links TRBV12-3 or TRBV12-4 with TRBJ2-5; D possibly corresponds to TRBD2 (6 bases). The V gene lost 3 bases and the J gene lost 5 bases, with 10 bases spanning the gap. This CDR3 contains 13 residues. The CDR3 nucleotides are TGTGCCAGCAGTTTTTCGGGAGCGGAGACCCAGTACTTC. This encodes CASSFSGAETQYF.

This chain links TRBV7-8 with TRBJ2-3; TRBD1 matches at 8 bases. There are 15 residues in the CDR3. The V gene's germline CDR1 is SGHVS and CDR2 FQNEAQ. Trimming cost V 2 bases and J 7 bases; bases outside gene matches: 8. The DNA of the CDR3 is TGTGCCAGCAGCTTATCCAGGGGGCTTGTTAATACGCAGTATTTT. It yields the protein CASSLSRGLVNTQYF.